This TCR beta chain was identified in a study of T cell responses to AZD1222 COVID-19 vaccine. About the study: Researchers grouped second doses given at about 4 or about 12 weeks into one pool.

The protocol was immunoSEQ multiplex PCR, while the TCRdb copy is restricted to in-frame clones and leaves out a portion. This table has roughly 260,000 clones, approximately 93% appearing once. This clone appeared a single time. Its antigen is unidentified. Germline assignment: CDR1 MRHNA and CDR2 SNTAGT. The V segment lost 3 bases and the J segment 4 bases; nucleotides outside the gene matches: 2. This CDR3 has 14 residues. Regarding the study as a whole: Nearly half of spike-specific TCRs reportedly target variant regions that are unmutated in the B.1.351 and B.1.1.7 variants.

The gene calls are TRBV6-4 and TRBJ1-2; 10 bases align to TRBD1. The sequence derives from an adult in good health. Sequencing used peripheral blood, obtained on day 0 of AZD1222 vaccination. CDR3 sequence: CASSDRQGAYGYTF. Written as DNA, the CDR3 is TGTGCCAGCAGTGATAGACAGGGGGCCTATGGCTACACCTTC.